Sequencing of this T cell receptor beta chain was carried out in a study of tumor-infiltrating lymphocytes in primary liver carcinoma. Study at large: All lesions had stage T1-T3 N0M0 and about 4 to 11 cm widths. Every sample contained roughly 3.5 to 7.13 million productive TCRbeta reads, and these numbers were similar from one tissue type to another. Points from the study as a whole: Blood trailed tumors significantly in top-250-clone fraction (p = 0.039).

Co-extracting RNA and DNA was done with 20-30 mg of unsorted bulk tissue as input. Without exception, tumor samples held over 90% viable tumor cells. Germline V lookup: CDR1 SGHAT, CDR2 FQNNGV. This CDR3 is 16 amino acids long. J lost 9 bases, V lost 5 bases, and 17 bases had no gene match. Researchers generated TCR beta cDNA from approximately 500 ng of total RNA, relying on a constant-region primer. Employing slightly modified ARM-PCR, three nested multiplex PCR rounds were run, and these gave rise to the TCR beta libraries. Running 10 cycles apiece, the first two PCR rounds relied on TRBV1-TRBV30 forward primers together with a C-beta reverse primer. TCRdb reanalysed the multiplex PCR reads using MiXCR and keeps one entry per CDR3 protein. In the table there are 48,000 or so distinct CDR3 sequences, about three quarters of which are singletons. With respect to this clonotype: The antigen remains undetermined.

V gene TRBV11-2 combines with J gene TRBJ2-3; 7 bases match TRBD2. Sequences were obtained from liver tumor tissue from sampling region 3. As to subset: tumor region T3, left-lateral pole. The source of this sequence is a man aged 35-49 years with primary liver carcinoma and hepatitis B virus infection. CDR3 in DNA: TGTGCCAGCAGCCCCCTGTCTAGCGGCAGCACAGGCACGCAGTATTTT. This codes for CASSPLSSGSTGTQYF.